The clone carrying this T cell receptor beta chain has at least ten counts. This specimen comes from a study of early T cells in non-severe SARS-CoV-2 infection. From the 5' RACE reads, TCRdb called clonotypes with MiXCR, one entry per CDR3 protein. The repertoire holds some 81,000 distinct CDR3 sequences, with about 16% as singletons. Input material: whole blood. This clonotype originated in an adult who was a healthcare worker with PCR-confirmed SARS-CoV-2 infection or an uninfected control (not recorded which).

This CDR3 reads CSVGPTDTQYF. CDR3 DNA sequence: TGCAGCGTGGGACCCACAGATACGCAGTATTTT. This chain links TRBV29-1 with TRBJ2-3; TRBD1 or TRBD2 may be the D gene (5 bases each). The germline CDR1 and CDR2 sequences are SQVTM and ANQGSEA. V lost 6 bases, J lost 2 bases, and 6 bases lay in between. This CDR3 is built from 11 residues.